These T cell receptor beta chains were read from a single sample in a study of T cell repertoires in cytomegalovirus infection. Their antigen targets remain unknown. TCRdb analysed the reads with MiXCR anew, one entry per CDR3 protein. The table lists hundreds of thousands of distinct CDR3 sequences, roughly 30% of them singletons. Source: cultured CD8+ T cells from PBMCs, taken from culture after CMV antigen stimulation. The receptors were sampled from a human donor in good health (CMV status not recorded). Some clones in this sample may be carry-over from other donors' samples. The CDR3 runs from the conserved cysteine through the conserved F or W. The order of the fields is D gene, clone size, V gene, J gene, CDR3 protein, CDR3 DNA. A D gene is named only where the DNA matches it firmly. Clone size appears in some rows only: once, few, many, or a class for an expanded clone.

D: .; size: few; V: TRBV7-9; J: TRBJ2-3; CDR3: CASSLNRETDTQYF; DNA: TGTGCCAGCAGCTTGAACAGGGAGACAGATACGCAGTATTTT
D: .; size: few; V: TRBV5-4; J: TRBJ1-2; CDR3: CASGERANTF; DNA: TGTGCCAGCGGGGAGAGGGCGAACACCTTC
D: TRBD2; size: many; V: TRBV7-8; J: TRBJ2-4; CDR3: CASSFEPLPAGGKQYF; DNA: TGTGCCAGCAGCTTCGAGCCACTTCCAGCGGGGGGCAAACAGTACTTC
D: .; size: .; V: TRBV11-2; J: TRBJ2-1; CDR3: CASSLDRVKLIYNEQFF; DNA: TGTGCCAGCAGCTTAGACAGGGTAAAACTAATCTACAATGAGCAGTTCTTC
D: TRBD2; size: many; V: TRBV27; J: TRBJ2-2; CDR3: CASSFRGGYTGELFF; DNA: TGTGCCAGCAGTTTCCGGGGGGGGTACACCGGGGAGCTGTTTTTT
D: .; size: .; V: TRBV4-3; J: TRBJ2-5; CDR3: CASSPGTAVGETQYF; DNA: TGCGCCAGCTCTCCCGGGACGGCGGTAGGAGAGACCCAGTACTTC
D: TRBD1; size: few; V: TRBV7-9; J: TRBJ2-5; CDR3: CASSQDRDRETQYF; DNA: TGTGCCAGCAGCCAAGACCGGGACAGAGAGACCCAGTACTTC
D: .; size: .; V: TRBV10-3; J: TRBJ2-3; CDR3: CAFCEGQDTQYF; DNA: TGTGCCTTCTGCGAGGGTCAAGATACGCAGTATTTT
D: .; size: few; V: TRBV6-6; J: TRBJ2-1; CDR3: CASSSHAGGPEQFF; DNA: TGTGCCAGCAGTTCCCACGCTGGCGGGCCAGAGCAGTTCTTC
D: TRBD1; size: .; V: TRBV7-6; J: TRBJ2-2; CDR3: CASRPGQENTGELFF; DNA: TGTGCTAGCAGGCCGGGACAGGAGAACACCGGGGAGCTGTTTTTT
D: .; size: few; V: TRBV2; J: TRBJ1-1; CDR3: CASSGRGLGTEAFF; DNA: TGTGCCAGCAGTGGACGGGGGCTTGGCACTGAAGCTTTCTTT